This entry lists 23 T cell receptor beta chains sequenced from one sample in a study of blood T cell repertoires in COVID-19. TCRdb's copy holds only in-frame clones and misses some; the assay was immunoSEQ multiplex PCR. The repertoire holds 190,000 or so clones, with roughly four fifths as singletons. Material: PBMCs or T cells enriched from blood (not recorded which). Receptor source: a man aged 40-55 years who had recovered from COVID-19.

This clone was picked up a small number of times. Here the CDR3 reads CASSYARGAGGGYTF. CDR3 coding DNA: TGTGCCAGCAGTTACGCCCGTGGGGCAGGGGGAGGCTACACCTTC. V is TRBV6-5 and J is TRBJ1-2, with 7 positions matching TRBD1. Per the germline V gene, CDR1 is MNHEY and CDR2 is SVGAGI. After removal of 2 bases from V and 8 bases from J, the junction contained 11 bases not matched to a gene. The CDR3 loop spans 15 amino acids.

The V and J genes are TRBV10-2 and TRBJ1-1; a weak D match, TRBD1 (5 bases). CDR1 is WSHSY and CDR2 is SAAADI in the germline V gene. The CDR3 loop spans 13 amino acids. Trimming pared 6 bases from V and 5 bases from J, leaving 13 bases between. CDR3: CASSERGGTEAFF. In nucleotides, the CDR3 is TGCGCCAGCAGCGAACGGGGGGGGACTGAAGCTTTCTTT.

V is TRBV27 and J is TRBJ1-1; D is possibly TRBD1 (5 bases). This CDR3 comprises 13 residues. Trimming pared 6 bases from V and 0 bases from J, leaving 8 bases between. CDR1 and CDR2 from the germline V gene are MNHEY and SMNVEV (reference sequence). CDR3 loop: CASRWGLNTEAFF. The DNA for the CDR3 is TGTGCCAGCAGGTGGGGCCTGAACACTGAAGCTTTCTTT.

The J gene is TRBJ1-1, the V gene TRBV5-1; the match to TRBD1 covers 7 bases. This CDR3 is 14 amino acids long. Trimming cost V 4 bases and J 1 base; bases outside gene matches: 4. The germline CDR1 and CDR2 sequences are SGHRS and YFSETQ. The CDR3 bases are TGCGCCAGCAGCGTAGGGGGCCAGAACACTGAAGCTTTCTTT. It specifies CASSVGGQNTEAFF.

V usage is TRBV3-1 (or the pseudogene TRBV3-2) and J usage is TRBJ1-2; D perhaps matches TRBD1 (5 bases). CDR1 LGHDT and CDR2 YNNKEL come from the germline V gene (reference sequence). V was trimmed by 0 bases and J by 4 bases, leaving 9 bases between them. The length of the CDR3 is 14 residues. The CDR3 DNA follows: TGTGCCAGCAGCCAAGATCAAGGGGTCTATGGCTACACCTTC. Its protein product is CASSQDQGVYGYTF.

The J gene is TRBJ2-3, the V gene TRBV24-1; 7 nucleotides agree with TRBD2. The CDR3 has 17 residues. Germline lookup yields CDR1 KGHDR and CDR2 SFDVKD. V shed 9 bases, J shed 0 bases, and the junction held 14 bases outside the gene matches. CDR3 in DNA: TGTGCCACCCAGGGATTGGGGGGGAGCGGCAGCACAGATACGCAGTATTTT. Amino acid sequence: CATQGLGGSGSTDTQYF.

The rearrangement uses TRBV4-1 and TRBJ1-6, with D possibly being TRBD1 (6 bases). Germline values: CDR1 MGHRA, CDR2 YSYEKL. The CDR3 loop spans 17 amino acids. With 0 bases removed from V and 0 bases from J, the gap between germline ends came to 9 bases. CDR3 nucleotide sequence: TGCGCCAGCAGCCAAGATTCGGACAGCTCCTATAATTCACCCCTCCACTTT. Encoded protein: CASSQDSDSSYNSPLHF.

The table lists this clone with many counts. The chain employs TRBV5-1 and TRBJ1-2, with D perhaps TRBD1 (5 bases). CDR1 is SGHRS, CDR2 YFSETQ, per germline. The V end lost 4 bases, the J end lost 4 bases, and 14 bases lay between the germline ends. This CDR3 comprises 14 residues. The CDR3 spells CASSRGGDPYGYTF. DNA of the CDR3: TGCGCCAGCAGCCGCGGCGGGGACCCCTATGGCTACACCTTC.

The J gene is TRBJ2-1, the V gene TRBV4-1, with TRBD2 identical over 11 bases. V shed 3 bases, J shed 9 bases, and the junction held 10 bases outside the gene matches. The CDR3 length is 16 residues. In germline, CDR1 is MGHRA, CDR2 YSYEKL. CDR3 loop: CASSHTTSGGQGEQFF. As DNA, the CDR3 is TGCGCCAGCAGCCATACAACTAGCGGGGGCCAGGGTGAGCAGTTCTTC.

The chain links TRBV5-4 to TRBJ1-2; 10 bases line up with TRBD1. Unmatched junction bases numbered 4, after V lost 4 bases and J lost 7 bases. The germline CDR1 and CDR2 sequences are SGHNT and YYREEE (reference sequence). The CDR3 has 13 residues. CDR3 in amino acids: CASSPDRGGGYTF. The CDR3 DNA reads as TGTGCCAGCAGCCCGGACAGGGGGGGTGGCTACACCTTC.

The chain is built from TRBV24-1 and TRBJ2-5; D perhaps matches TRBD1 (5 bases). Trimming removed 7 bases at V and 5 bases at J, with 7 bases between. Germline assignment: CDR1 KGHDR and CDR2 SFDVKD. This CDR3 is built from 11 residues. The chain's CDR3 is CATSRDETQYF. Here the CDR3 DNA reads TGTGCCACCAGCAGGGATGAGACCCAGTACTTC.

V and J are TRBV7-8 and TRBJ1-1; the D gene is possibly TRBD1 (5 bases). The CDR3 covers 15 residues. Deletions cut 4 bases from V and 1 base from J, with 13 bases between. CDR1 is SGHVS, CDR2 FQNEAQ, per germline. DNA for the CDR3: TGTGCCAGCAGCTCCCACGGGGGGGGGAACACTGAAGCTTTCTTT. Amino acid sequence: CASSSHGGGNTEAFF.

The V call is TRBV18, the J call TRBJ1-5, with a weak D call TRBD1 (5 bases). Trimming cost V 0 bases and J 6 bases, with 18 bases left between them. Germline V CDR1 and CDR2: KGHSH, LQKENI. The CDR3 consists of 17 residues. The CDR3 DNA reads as TGTGCCAGCTCACCACCGTGGGGGGTTGAGTTTGCTCAGCCCCAGCATTTT. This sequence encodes CASSPPWGVEFAQPQHF.

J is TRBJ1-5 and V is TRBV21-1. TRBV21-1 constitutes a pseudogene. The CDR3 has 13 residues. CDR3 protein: CASLAGANQPQHF. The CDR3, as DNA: TGTGCCAGCCTAGCGGGGGCGAATCAGCCCCAGCATTTT.

The CDR3 loop is CASRLAGTASRKVEKLFF. Here the CDR3 DNA reads TGTGCAAGTCGCTTAGCGGGTACAGCCTCCCGAAAGGTGGAAAAACTGTTTTTT. The V call is TRBV12-2, the J call TRBJ1-4; TRBD1 reflects the table's D call only, with no check against the DNA. TRBV12-2 is a known pseudogene. The CDR3 spans 18 residues.

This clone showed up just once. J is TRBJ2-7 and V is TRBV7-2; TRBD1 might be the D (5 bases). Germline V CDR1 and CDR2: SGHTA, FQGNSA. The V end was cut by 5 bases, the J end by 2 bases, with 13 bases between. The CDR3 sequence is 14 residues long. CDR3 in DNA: TGTGCCAGCAGCCCCCGACAGTTCCCCTACGAGCAGTACTTC. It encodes CASSPRQFPYEQYF.

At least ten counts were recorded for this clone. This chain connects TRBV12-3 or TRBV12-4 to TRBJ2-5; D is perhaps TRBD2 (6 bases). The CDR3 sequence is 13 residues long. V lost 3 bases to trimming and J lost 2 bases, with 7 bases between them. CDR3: CASSLGGQETQYF. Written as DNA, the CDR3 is TGTGCCAGCAGTTTGGGGGGTCAAGAGACCCAGTACTTC.

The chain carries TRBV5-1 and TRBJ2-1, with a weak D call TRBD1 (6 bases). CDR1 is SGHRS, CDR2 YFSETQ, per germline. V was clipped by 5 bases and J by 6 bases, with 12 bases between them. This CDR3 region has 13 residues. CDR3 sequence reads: CASRDRNTNEQFF. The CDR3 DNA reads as TGCGCCAGCAGAGACAGGAACACCAATGAGCAGTTCTTC.

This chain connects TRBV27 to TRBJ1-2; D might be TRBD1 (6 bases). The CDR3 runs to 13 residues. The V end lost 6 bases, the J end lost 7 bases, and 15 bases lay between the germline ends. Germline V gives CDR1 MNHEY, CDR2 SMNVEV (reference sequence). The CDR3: CASSPGQLAGYTF. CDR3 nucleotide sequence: TGTGCCAGCAGCCCTGGACAGTTGGCTGGCTACACCTTC.

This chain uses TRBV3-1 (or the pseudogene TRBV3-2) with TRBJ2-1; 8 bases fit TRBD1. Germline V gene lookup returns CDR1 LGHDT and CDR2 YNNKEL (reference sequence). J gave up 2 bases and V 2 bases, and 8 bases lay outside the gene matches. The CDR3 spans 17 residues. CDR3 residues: CASSQFKTGAAYNEQFF. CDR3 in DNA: TGTGCCAGCAGCCAATTCAAGACAGGGGCTGCCTACAATGAGCAGTTCTTC.

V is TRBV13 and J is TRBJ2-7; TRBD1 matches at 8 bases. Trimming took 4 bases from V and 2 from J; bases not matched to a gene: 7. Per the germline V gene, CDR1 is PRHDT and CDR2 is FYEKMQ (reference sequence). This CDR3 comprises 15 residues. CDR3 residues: CASSSGTGETYEQYF. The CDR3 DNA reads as TGTGCCAGCAGCTCAGGGACAGGAGAGACCTACGAGCAGTACTTC.

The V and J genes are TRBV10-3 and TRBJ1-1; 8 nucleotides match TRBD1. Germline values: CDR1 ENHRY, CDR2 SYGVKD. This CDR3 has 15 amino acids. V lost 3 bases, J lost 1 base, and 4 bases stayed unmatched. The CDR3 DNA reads TGTGCCATCAGTGACAGGGGGCGGGGGAACACTGAAGCTTTCTTT. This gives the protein CAISDRGRGNTEAFF.

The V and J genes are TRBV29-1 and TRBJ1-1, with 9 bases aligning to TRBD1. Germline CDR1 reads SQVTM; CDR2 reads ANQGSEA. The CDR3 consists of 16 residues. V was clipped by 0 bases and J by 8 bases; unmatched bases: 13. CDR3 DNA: TGCAGCGTTGAAGATCCAAGGACAGGGGAGGTTAGGGAAGCTTTCTTT. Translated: CSVEDPRTGEVREAFF.